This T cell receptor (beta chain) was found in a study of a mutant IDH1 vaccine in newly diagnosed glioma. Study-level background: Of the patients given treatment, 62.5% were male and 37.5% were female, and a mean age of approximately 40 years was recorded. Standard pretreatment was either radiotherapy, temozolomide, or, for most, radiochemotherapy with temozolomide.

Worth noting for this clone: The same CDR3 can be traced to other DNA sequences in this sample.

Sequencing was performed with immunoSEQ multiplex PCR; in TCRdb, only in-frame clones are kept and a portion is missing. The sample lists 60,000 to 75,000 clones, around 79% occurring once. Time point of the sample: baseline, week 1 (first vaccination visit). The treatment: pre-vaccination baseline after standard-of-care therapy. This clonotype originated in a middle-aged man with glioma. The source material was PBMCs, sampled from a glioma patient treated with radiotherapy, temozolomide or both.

The CDR3 coding sequence is TGTGCCAGCAGCTTAGGGCTCAATCAGCCCCAGCATTTT. Protein: CASSLGLNQPQHF. The chain couples TRBV7-2 to TRBJ1-5; D gene unclear. From germline, CDR1 is SGHTA and CDR2 FQGNSA. The V gene lost 1 base and the J gene lost 3 bases, with 4 bases spanning the gap. This CDR3 has 13 amino acids.